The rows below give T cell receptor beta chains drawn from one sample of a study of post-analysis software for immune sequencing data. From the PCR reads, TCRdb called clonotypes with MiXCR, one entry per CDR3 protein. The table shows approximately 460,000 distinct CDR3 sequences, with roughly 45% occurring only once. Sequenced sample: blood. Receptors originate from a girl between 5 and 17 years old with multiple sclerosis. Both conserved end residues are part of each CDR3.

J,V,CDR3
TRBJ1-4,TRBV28,CASRQGPDPGEKLFF
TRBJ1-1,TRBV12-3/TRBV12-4,CASSLGDIITEAFF
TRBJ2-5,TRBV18,CASSPIRGQGAQETQYF
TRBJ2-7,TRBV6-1,CASRTENSYEQYF
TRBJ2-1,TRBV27,CASSPLWGNEQFF
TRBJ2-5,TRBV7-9,CASSLTRGAQETQYF
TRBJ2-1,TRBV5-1,CASSFGTGSYNEQFF
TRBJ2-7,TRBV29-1,CSVEAGGGEQYF
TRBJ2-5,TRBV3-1,CASSPFRGGTQQETQYF
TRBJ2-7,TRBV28,CASNGQGVYEQYF
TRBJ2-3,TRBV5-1,CASSLILAQTTDTQYF
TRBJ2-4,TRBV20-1,CSARPGRLAKNIQYF
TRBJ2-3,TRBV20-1,CSAEDPGTLTDTQYF
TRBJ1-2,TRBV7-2,CASSLTGEDYGYTF
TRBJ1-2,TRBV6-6,CASSSNPGPSRGGYTF
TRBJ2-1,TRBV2,CASSAGGSSYNEQFF
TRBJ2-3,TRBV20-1,CSAGVNAGTPTDTQYF
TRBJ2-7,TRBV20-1,CSARDLKALDLYEQYF
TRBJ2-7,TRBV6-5,CASSRSGSSTYEQYF
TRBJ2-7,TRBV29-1,CSVDGFRGQGSFGPYGQYF
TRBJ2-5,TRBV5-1,CASSFGLAGGPSETQYF
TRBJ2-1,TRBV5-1,CASTLTGGADNEQFF
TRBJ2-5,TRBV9,CASSVQPGRSETQYF
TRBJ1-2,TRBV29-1,CSVEAGEYGYTF
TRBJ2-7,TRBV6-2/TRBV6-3,CASSYLNQAVLAGNNEQYF
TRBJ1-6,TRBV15,CATSRDVGTAYNSPLHF
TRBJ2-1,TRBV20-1,CSASDPGTSASSYNEQFF
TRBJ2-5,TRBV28,CASTAGGETQYF
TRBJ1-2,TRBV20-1,CSATLSLQSGYTF
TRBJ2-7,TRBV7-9,CASSLEVVGLAVYEQYF
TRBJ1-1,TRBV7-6,CASSLDAYTEAFF
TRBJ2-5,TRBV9,CASSVGSSGREETQYF
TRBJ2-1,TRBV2,CASRTTRGAYNEQFF
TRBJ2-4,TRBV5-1,CASSSSPGTGEHIQYF
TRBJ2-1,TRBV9,CASSPGLAGDNYEQFF
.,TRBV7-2,CASSLVTDALNEQYF
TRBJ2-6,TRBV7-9,CASSLVGPAGSGANVLTF
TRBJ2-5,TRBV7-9,CASSPDYGGKETQYF
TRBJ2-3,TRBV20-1,CSARSTSESTDTQYF
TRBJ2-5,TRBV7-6,CASSLVIASGQETQYF
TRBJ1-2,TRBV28,CASSLGSGIGEGYTF
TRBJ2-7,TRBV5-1,CASSRDILYEQYF
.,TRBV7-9,CASSTSRGWSETQYF
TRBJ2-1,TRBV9,CASSVGDSLGYNEQFF
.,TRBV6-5,CAGSYQGCDEQYF
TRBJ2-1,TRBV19,CASSISRSTYNEQFF
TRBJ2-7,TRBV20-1,CSATKGGDYEQYF
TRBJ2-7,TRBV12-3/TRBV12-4,CASSLPGGTYEQYF
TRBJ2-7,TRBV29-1,CSVGGWGGGGSQYF
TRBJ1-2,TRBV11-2,CASSLASYYGYTF
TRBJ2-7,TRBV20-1,CSANAEDSSYEQYF
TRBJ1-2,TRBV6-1,CASSRWEESYTF
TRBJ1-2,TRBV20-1,CSARPRGSYGYTF
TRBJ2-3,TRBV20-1,CSAKARQVGTDTQYF
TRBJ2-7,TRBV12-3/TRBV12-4,CASSLGGSGEQYF